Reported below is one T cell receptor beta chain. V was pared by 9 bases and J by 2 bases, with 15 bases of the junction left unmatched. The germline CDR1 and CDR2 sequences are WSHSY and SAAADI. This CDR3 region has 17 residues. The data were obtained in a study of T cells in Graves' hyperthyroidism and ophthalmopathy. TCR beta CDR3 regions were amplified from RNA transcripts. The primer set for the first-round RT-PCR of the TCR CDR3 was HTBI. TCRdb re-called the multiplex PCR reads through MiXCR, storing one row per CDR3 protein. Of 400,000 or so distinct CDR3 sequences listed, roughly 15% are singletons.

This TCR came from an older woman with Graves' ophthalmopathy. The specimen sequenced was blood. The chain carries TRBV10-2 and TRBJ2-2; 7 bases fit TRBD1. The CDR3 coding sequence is TGCGCCAGAAAACAGGGGTGGTACAGCGCCAACACCGGGGAGCTGTTTTTT. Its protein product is CARKQGWYSANTGELFF.